What follows is one T cell receptor beta chain and its context. Its antigen is currently unknown. The sample belongs to a study of T cell responses to AZD1222 COVID-19 vaccine. TCRdb keeps only in-frame clones here, not all; method: immunoSEQ multiplex PCR. The sample has 150,000 to 190,000 clones; roughly nine tenths are singletons. The study, taken as a whole, reports: In the spike-specific TCR repertoire, nearly half reportedly target unmutated variant regions. Baseline testing showed seropositivity in only six AZD1222 recipients.

This CDR3 has 16 amino acids. Per the germline V gene, CDR1 is LGHDT and CDR2 is YNNKEL (reference sequence). Trimming left V 3 bases short and J 4 bases short, with 16 bases between. The specimen was peripheral blood, collected on day 0 of AZD1222 vaccination. The chain uses TRBV3-1 (or the pseudogene TRBV3-2) and TRBJ1-5, with D possibly TRBD1 on 6 matching bases. The TCR was taken from an adult in good health. The DNA of the CDR3 is TGTGCCAGCAGCCATTCCGAGACAGGACCGAATCAGCCCCAGCATTTT. Protein product: CASSHSETGPNQPQHF.